The 10 T cell receptor beta chains below were found in one sample sequenced in a study of blood T cells in healthy people across ages. For the second PCR, which ran for about 7 to 12 cycles, a sample-barcoded 5' primer and a J-beta primer mix were used. TCRdb reprocessed the 5' RACE reads via MiXCR and lists one record per CDR3 protein. Of around 500,000 distinct CDR3 sequences listed, roughly a quarter are singletons. The same sample was also studied in work on T cells of mothers and their children.

Sequencing was done on a sample of blood. These receptors came from a boy aged 2 to 9 in good health.

In regard to this clonotype: Mismatch with germline at one junction end may stem from a read error. The rearrangement links TRBV7-2 to TRBJ2-5; either TRBD1 or TRBD2 may supply D (5 bases each). Germline-derived CDR1 and CDR2 are SGHTA and FQGNSA. This CDR3 comprises 13 residues. In DNA, the CDR3 is TGTGCCAACAGCCTAGGGACCAAAGAGACCCAGTACTTC. The encoded protein is CANSLGTKETQYF.

The J gene is TRBJ1-3, the V gene TRBV20-1; D is perhaps TRBD1 (5 bases). V was pared by 3 bases and J by 4 bases, with 19 bases between. The CDR3 runs to 16 residues. Germline CDR1 is DFQATT and CDR2 is SNEGSKA (reference sequence). CDR3 nucleotide sequence: TGCAGTGCTAGGGGGCCGGGACCCCGACCCGGAAACACCATATATTTT. As protein: CSARGPGPRPGNTIYF.

In its sample, this clonotype was seen a few times. V gene TRBV6-4 combines with J gene TRBJ2-3; 12 bases fit TRBD2. Germline V gene lookup returns CDR1 MRHNA and CDR2 SNTAGT. This CDR3 spans 14 amino acids. With 6 bases clipped from V and 6 bases from J, the junction kept 4 bases outside the gene matches. The CDR3 protein is CASSRTSGEDTQYF. The CDR3 bases are TGTGCCAGCAGCAGGACTAGCGGGGAGGATACGCAGTATTTT.

This clonotype was seen more than once but under ten times. This chain connects TRBV25-1 to TRBJ2-2; weak D call: TRBD1 (5 bases). The germline gives CDR1 MGHDK, CDR2 SYGVNS. The CDR3 is 15 amino acids. V lost 8 bases, J lost 5 bases, and 18 bases lay in between. The CDR3 DNA reads TGTGCCAGCGCCTTGTTCTGGGGCCTAACCGGGGAGCTGTTTTTT. It translates to CASALFWGLTGELFF.

The chain uses TRBV20-1 and TRBJ2-5; D perhaps matches TRBD2 (6 bases). Germline loops: CDR1 DFQATT, CDR2 SNEGSKA (reference sequence). Trimming pared 5 bases from V and 1 base from J, leaving 14 bases between. The CDR3 has 14 amino acids. CDR3 in amino acids: CSAGVGTAQETQYF. The CDR3 nucleotides are TGCAGTGCTGGGGTGGGGACTGCCCAAGAGACCCAGTACTTC.

The chain has TRBV7-7 and TRBJ2-1; the D gene is possibly TRBD2 (6 bases). The CDR3 runs to 14 residues. Trimming cost V 5 bases and J 6 bases, with 14 bases left between them. Germline V gene data show CDR1 as SSHAT and CDR2 as FNYEAQ (reference sequence). The CDR3 protein is CASSPGSGSNEQFF. CDR3 DNA: TGTGCCAGCAGCCCCGGGAGCGGTAGCAATGAGCAGTTCTTC.

This clonotype showed up just a few times. A much larger clone differs by one base, so this may be a read error. The V call is TRBV2, the J call TRBJ2-5; perhaps TRBD2 as D (5 bases). Trimming cost V 4 bases and J 5 bases, with 14 bases left between them. The V gene's germline CDR1 is SNHLY and CDR2 FYNNEI. This CDR3 is 14 amino acids long. CDR3 loop: CASSGTALGETQYF. CDR3 DNA: TGTGCCAGCAGTGGGACTGCCTTAGGGGAGACCCAGTACTTC.

This clonotype has a handful of counts. The rearrangement uses TRBV11-2 and TRBJ2-1; 8 bases fit TRBD1. The germline CDR1 and CDR2 sequences are SGHAT and FQNNGV. Trimming took 5 bases from V and 4 from J; bases not matched to a gene: 10. The CDR3 length is 16 residues. CDR3 region: CASSPRIQGVYNEQFF. The CDR3 nucleotides read TGTGCCAGCAGCCCACGGATACAGGGGGTATACAATGAGCAGTTCTTC.

The genes are TRBV29-1 and TRBJ2-1; 7 bases match TRBD2. Per the germline V gene, CDR1 is SQVTM and CDR2 is ANQGSEA. The CDR3 consists of 14 residues. J was trimmed by 0 bases and V by 7 bases; bases with no gene match: 6. CDR3 in DNA: TGCAGCGGCCGGGACTACCGCTCCTACAATGAGCAGTTCTTC. Amino acids: CSGRDYRSYNEQFF.

This clonotype turned up a few times. The chain combines TRBV12-3 or TRBV12-4 with TRBJ2-7; D perhaps matches TRBD2 (6 bases). Trimming took 3 bases from V and 4 from J, leaving 19 bases between them. CDR3 length: 16 residues. CDR3 protein: CASSFNSEGRRYEQYF. CDR3 DNA sequence: TGTGCCAGCAGTTTCAACTCGGAGGGGAGAAGGTACGAGCAGTACTTC.